One sample yielded the 25 T cell receptor beta chains listed below, sequenced in a study of cytomegalovirus exposure and HLA in healthy donors. Amplification used 60 Vbeta primers and 13 Jbeta primers. Assay used: immunoSEQ multiplex PCR; TCRdb lists only in-frame clones, some missing. The profile shows 150,000 to 200,000 clones, approximately 78% of them singletons. Sequencing used PBMCs. The receptor set was obtained from a woman between 35 and 50 years old in good health and CMV-seronegative.

V and J are TRBV5-6 and TRBJ1-4; 7 bases map to TRBD1. There are 15 residues in the CDR3. J was trimmed by 8 bases and V by 0 bases; bases with no gene match: 7. Germline CDR1 and CDR2: SGHDT and YYEEEE. CDR3 loop: CASSLGQGYREKLFF. In DNA, the CDR3 is TGTGCCAGCAGCTTGGGACAGGGATATAGAGAAAAACTGTTTTTT.

Only a few counts were recorded for this clone. CDR3 in amino acids: CASSERIRGTVQRPQHF. The DNA of the CDR3 is TGTGCCAGCAGTGAACGGATTCGGGGGACAGTGCAAAGGCCCCAGCATTTT. The chain uses TRBV2 and TRBJ1-5; 7 bases match TRBD1. J gave up 9 bases and V 2 bases, and 16 bases lay outside the gene matches. In germline, CDR1 is SNHLY, CDR2 FYNNEI. This CDR3 has 17 amino acids.

The chain uses TRBV27 and TRBJ1-2; 11 nucleotides line up with TRBD1. Germline CDR1 is MNHEY and CDR2 is SMNVEV (reference sequence). J lost 7 bases, V lost 4 bases, and 5 bases had no gene match. CDR3 length equals 14 residues. CDR3 sequence (DNA): TGTGCCAGCAGTTCGGACAGGGGGCGAGCTGGCTACACCTTC. Its protein product is CASSSDRGRAGYTF.

With regard to this clone: Additional DNA sequences in this sample encode the identical CDR3. V is TRBV5-1 and J is TRBJ2-5; no clear D. Germline V lookup: CDR1 SGHRS, CDR2 YFSETQ. V dropped 0 bases and J dropped 5 bases, with 5 bases sitting between them. This CDR3 is 12 amino acids long. The CDR3 nucleotides are TGCGCCAGCAGCTTGGCTGGCGAGACCCAGTACTTC. It translates to CASSLAGETQYF.

CDR3 sequence (DNA): TGCGCCAGCAGCTTGGGGATGGGGACAGGGGTTAACACTGAAGCTTTCTTT. This codes for CASSLGMGTGVNTEAFF. The J gene is TRBJ1-1, the V gene TRBV5-1; 10 bases are shared with TRBD1. The length of the CDR3 is 17 residues. The germline V gene encodes CDR1 SGHRS and CDR2 YFSETQ. Losses at the gene ends were 0 bases for V and 2 bases for J; bases not matched to a gene: 7.

This clone occurred once. The genes are TRBV14 and TRBJ2-7, with 10 bases matching TRBD2. The CDR3 spans 15 residues. Germline lookup yields CDR1 SGHDN and CDR2 FVKESK. After removal of 2 bases from V and 7 bases from J, the junction contained 8 bases not matched to a gene. The DNA for the CDR3 is TGTGCCAGCAGCCAACTCGAAGCGGGAGGGGGAGAGCAGTACTTC. It codes for CASSQLEAGGGEQYF.

The rearrangement uses TRBV7-9 and TRBJ2-1; 7 nucleotides line up with TRBD2. The ends lost 3 bases at V and 6 bases at J; junction bases unmatched: 5. This CDR3 is built from 14 residues. CDR1 and CDR2 from the germline V gene are SEHNR and FQNEAQ (reference sequence). The CDR3 DNA reads as TGTGCCAGCAGCTTGGTGGGGGGGATCAATGAGCAGTTCTTC. It codes for CASSLVGGINEQFF. Variable domain in full (rest from reference TRBV7-9 and TRBJ2-1): DTGVSQNPRHKITKRGQNVTFRCDPISEHNRLYWYRQTLGQGPEFLTYFQNEAQLEKSRLLSDRFSAERPKGSFSTLEIQRTEQGDSAMYLCASSLVGGINEQFFGPGTRLTVL.

V usage is TRBV10-1 and J usage is TRBJ2-4; 7 bases match TRBD2. J gave up 8 bases and V 2 bases, and 9 bases lay outside the gene matches. Germline values: CDR1 WNHNN, CDR2 SYGVQD (reference sequence). This CDR3 is built from 15 residues. The CDR3 region has the DNA TGCGCCAGCAGTGAGACCGACGGCGGGAGAGACATTCAGTACTTC. As protein: CASSETDGGRDIQYF.

To note about this clone: A read error may produce the germline difference seen at one junction end. Other DNA sequences within the sample encode an identical CDR3. This sequence joins TRBV13 and TRBJ2-7, with TRBD1 as a possible D gene (5 bases). CDR3 size: 15 residues. Germline V gene sequence: CDR1 PRHDT, CDR2 FYEKMQ (reference sequence). DNA for the CDR3: TGTGCCAGCAGCTTCAGCATGGAAGGGGCCTATGAGCAGTACTTC. Its protein product is CASSFSMEGAYEQYF.

The chain combines TRBV6-1 with TRBJ1-6, with D maybe TRBD1 (5 bases). Germline V gene data show CDR1 as MNHNS and CDR2 as SASEGT. The length of the CDR3 is 15 residues. Trimming removed 8 bases from V and 9 bases from J, with 20 bases in between. CDR3 loop: CASGRSGTLVSPLHF. The CDR3 DNA sequence: TGTGCCAGCGGGAGGTCAGGGACCCTCGTTTCACCCCTCCACTTT.

Here the CDR3 DNA reads TGCGCCAGCAGCTTTCGGGGGAACACTGAAGCTTTCTTT. Its protein product is CASSFRGNTEAFF. The V and J genes are TRBV5-1 and TRBJ1-1; D is undetermined. This CDR3 comprises 13 residues. Germline V gives CDR1 SGHRS, CDR2 YFSETQ. The ends were cut back, 2 bases at V and 1 base at J, with 6 bases in the middle.

The genes are TRBV4-1 and TRBJ1-2; 8 bases match TRBD1. J gave up 8 bases and V 1 base, and 21 bases lay outside the gene matches. Germline values: CDR1 MGHRA, CDR2 YSYEKL. This CDR3 is built from 19 residues. CDR3 coding DNA: TGCGCCAGCAGCCAAGTTGTGGAAGACAAGAGACAGGGGACGCGAGGCTACACCTTC. Encoded protein: CASSQVVEDKRQGTRGYTF.

V gene TRBV4-1 combines with J gene TRBJ2-5; 7 nucleotides agree with TRBD2. There are 15 residues in the CDR3. Germline V CDR1 and CDR2: MGHRA, YSYEKL. V shed 4 bases and J 1 base; nucleotides not matched to a gene: 6. In DNA form, the CDR3 reads TGCGCCAGCAGCCGGACGGGGGGTACCCAAGAGACCCAGTACTTC. Translated: CASSRTGGTQETQYF.

This clone showed up just a few times. CDR3 DNA sequence: TGTGCCAGCAGCTTAGTGGAGGGAACCAACACTGAAGCTTTCTTT. Residues: CASSLVEGTNTEAFF. The chain uses TRBV7-9 and TRBJ1-1; no reliable D call. V was pared by 1 base and J by 2 bases, with 11 bases between. Per the germline V gene, CDR1 is SEHNR and CDR2 is FQNEAQ (reference sequence). The CDR3 runs 15 residues.

The CDR3 DNA reads as TGTGCCAGCAGCTTAGCGTTGGTCCGGGGGCAAGAGACCCAGTACTTC. This codes for CASSLALVRGQETQYF. The gene calls are TRBV7-2 and TRBJ2-5, with D possibly being TRBD2 (6 bases). The CDR3 contains 16 residues. V shed 0 bases and J shed 2 bases, with 13 bases lying between them. CDR1 is SGHTA and CDR2 is FQGNSA in the germline V gene.

The chain joins TRBV5-1 to TRBJ2-5; perhaps TRBD1 as D (6 bases). From germline, CDR1 is SGHRS and CDR2 YFSETQ. This CDR3 has 15 residues. Trimming shortened V by 0 bases and J by 1 base, and 10 bases separated the two germline ends. Here the CDR3 reads CASSLGGTSQETQYF. CDR3 in DNA: TGCGCCAGCAGCTTGGGGGGGACATCCCAAGAGACCCAGTACTTC.

DNA for the CDR3: TGCGCCAGCAGCCCCCCGAGCGGGGGTATCCTTCCCGGGGAGCTGTTTTTT. Its protein is CASSPPSGGILPGELFF. The V call is TRBV5-1, the J call TRBJ2-2, with 8 positions matching TRBD2. The V and J ends lost 4 bases and 6 bases, in that order; junction bases with no gene match: 14. This CDR3 has 17 amino acids. Germline CDR1 is SGHRS and CDR2 is YFSETQ.

This clone was recorded a few times. This rearrangement joins TRBV10-3 to TRBJ2-1; D is undetermined. The CDR3 is 12 residues long. Germline V CDR1 and CDR2: ENHRY, SYGVKD. V lost 3 bases to trimming and J lost 8 bases, with 8 bases between them. The CDR3 sequence: CAISDGGHEQFF. As DNA, the CDR3 is TGTGCCATCAGTGATGGCGGCCATGAGCAGTTCTTC.

The chain uses TRBV7-9 and TRBJ2-2; a weak D match, TRBD2 (5 bases). This CDR3 region has 17 residues. V was cut by 5 bases and J by 5 bases, with 21 bases left in between. Looked up from germline, CDR1 is SEHNR and CDR2 is FQNEAQ (reference sequence). CDR3 amino acids: CASSPYRGAGKTGELFF. The CDR3 DNA reads TGTGCCAGCAGCCCCTACCGGGGTGCCGGCAAGACCGGGGAGCTGTTTTTT.

J is TRBJ2-5 and V is TRBV12-5, with 7 nucleotides matching TRBD1. From germline, CDR1 is LGHNT and CDR2 FRNRAP. CDR3 length: 15 amino acids. Trimming removed 2 bases from V and 1 base from J; junction bases left unmatched: 4. The CDR3 bases are TGTGCTAGTGGTTTGACCGGGACAGCCCAAGAGACCCAGTACTTC. This gives the protein CASGLTGTAQETQYF. The complete variable domain, with remaining parts taken from reference TRBV12-5 and TRBJ2-5, reads DARVTQTPRHKVTEMGQEVTMRCQPILGHNTVFWYRQTMMQGLELLAYFRNRAPLDDSGMPKDRFSAEMPDATLATLKIQPSEPRDSAVYFCASGLTGTAQETQYFGPGTRLLVL.

V usage is TRBV6-5 and J usage is TRBJ1-1; D remains unclear. Germline CDR1 reads MNHEY; CDR2 reads SVGAGI. V lost 5 bases to trimming and J lost 4 bases, with 8 bases between them. The CDR3 spans 12 residues. CDR3 nucleotide sequence: TGTGCCAGCAGTCCCCCGTCCACTGAAGCTTTCTTT. Its protein product is CASSPPSTEAFF.

In nucleotides, the CDR3 is TGTGCCAGCCGTGGACAAGGGGGCCAGCCCCAGCATTTT. Encoded protein: CASRGQGGQPQHF. The gene calls are TRBV25-1 and TRBJ1-5; 7 bases align to TRBD1. V lost 8 bases, J lost 7 bases, and 8 bases stayed unmatched. CDR1 and CDR2 from the germline V gene are MGHDK and SYGVNS. This CDR3 is built from 13 residues. Supplemented by reference TRBV25-1 and TRBJ1-5, the full variable domain reads EADIYQTPRYLVIGTGKKITLECSQTMGHDKMYWYQQDPGMELHLIHYSYGVNSTEKGDLSSESTVSRIRTEHFPLTLESARPSHTSQYLCASRGQGGQPQHFGDGTRLSIL.

This chain links TRBV7-9 with TRBJ1-2; TRBD1 might be the D (5 bases). V was trimmed by 6 bases and J by 5 bases, leaving 19 bases between them. CDR3 length: 15 amino acids. Germline assignment: CDR1 SEHNR and CDR2 FQNEAQ (reference sequence). CDR3 loop: CASSDPPQGRYGYTF. Written as DNA, the CDR3 is TGTGCCAGCAGTGATCCACCGCAGGGAAGGTATGGCTACACCTTC.

This rearrangement joins TRBV28 to TRBJ1-5; TRBD1 agrees at 8 bases. Germline CDR1 is MDHEN and CDR2 is SYDVKM. V was pared by 5 bases and J by 4 bases, with 4 bases of the junction left unmatched. The CDR3 is 14 amino acids. The DNA for the CDR3 is TGTGCCAGCAGTCTTGGGACAGGAAATCAGCCCCAGCATTTT. Its protein product is CASSLGTGNQPQHF.

The rearrangement uses TRBV6-5 and TRBJ2-3; TRBD2 matches 11 bases. J gave up 2 bases and V 5 bases, and 3 bases lay outside the gene matches. The CDR3 sequence is 15 residues long. Germline CDR1 MNHEY, CDR2 SVGAGI. CDR3 DNA: TGTGCCAGCAGTAGACTAGCGGGGATCACAGATACGCAGTATTTT. It codes for CASSRLAGITDTQYF.